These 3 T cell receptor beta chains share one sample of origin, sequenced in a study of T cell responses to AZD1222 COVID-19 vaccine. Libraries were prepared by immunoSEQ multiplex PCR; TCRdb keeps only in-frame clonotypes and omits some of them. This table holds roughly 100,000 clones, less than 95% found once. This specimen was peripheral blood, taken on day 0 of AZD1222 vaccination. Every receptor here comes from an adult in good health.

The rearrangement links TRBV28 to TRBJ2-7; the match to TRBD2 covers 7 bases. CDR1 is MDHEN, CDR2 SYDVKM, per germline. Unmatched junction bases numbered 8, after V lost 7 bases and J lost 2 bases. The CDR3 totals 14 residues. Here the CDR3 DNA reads TGTGCCAGCAATCCGGGACTACGTCCCTACGAGCAGTACTTC. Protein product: CASNPGLRPYEQYF.

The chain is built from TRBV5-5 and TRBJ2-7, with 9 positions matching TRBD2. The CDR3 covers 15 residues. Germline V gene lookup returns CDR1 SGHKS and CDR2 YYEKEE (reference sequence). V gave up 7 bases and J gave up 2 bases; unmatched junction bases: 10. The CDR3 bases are TGTGCCAGCGGGGAGATAGCGGGGGAGACCTACGAGCAGTACTTC. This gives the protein CASGEIAGETYEQYF.

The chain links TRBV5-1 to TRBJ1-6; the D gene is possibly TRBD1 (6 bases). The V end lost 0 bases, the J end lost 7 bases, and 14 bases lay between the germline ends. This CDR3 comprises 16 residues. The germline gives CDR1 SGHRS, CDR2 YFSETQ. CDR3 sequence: CASSLAVRGINSPLHF. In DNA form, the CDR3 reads TGCGCCAGCAGCTTGGCCGTCAGGGGTATCAATTCACCCCTCCACTTT.